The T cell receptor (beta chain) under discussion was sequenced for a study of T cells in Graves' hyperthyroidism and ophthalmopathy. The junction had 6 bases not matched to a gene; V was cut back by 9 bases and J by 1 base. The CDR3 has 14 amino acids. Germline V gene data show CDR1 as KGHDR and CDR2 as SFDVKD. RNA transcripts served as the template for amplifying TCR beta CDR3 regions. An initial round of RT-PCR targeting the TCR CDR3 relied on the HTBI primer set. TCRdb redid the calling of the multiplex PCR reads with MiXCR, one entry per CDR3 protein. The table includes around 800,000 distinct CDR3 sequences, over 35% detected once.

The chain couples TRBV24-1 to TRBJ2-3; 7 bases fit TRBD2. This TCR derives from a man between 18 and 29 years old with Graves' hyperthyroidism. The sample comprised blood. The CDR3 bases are TGTGCCACCGGCGGGAGTCCCCGCACAGATACGCAGTATTTT. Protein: CATGGSPRTDTQYF.